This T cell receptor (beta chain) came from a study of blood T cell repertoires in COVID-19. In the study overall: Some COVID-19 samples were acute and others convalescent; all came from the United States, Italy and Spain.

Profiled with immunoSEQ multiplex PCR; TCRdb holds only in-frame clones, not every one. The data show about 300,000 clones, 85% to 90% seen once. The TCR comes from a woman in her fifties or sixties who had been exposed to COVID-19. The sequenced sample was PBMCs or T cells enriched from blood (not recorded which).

The CDR3: CASSEGAGGSYEQYF. The CDR3 DNA sequence: TGTGCCAGCAGTGAAGGGGCAGGGGGTTCCTACGAGCAGTACTTC. The chain joins TRBV25-1 to TRBJ2-7; 7 bases map to TRBD1. CDR1 is MGHDK, CDR2 SYGVNS, per germline. V lost 2 bases, J lost 1 base, and 5 bases stayed unmatched. The CDR3 consists of 15 residues.